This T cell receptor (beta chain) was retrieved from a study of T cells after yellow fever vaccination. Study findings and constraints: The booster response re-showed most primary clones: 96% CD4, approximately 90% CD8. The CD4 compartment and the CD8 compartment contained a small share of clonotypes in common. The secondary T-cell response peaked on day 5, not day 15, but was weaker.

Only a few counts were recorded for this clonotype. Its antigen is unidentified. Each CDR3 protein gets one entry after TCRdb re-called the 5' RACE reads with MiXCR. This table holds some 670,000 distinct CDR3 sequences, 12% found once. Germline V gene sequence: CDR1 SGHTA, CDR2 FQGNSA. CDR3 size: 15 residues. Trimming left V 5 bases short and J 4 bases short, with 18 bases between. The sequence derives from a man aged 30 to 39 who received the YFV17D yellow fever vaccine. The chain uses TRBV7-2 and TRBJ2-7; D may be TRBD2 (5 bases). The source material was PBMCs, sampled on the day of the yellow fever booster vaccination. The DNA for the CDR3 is TGTGCCAGCAGCCCGACGATCTCGGGATCGTACGAGCAGTACTTC. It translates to CASSPTISGSYEQYF.